These 18 T cell receptor beta chains came from one sample sequenced in a study of cytomegalovirus exposure and HLA in healthy donors. A multiplex PCR was run with 60 Vbeta primers and 13 Jbeta primers. Sequenced by immunoSEQ multiplex PCR; TCRdb stores in-frame clones only, minus some. The sample contains around 86,000 clones, roughly 8.2% of which appear only once. Sequencing was done on a sample of PBMCs. All receptors derive from a man aged 45-65 years in good health and CMV-seronegative.

The chain is built from TRBV15 and TRBJ1-1; D unclear. Trimming pared 3 bases from V and 0 bases from J, leaving 11 bases between. The germline V gene has CDR1 LNHNV and CDR2 YYDKDF (reference sequence). The CDR3 consists of 15 residues. The CDR3 is CATSSRRVMNTEAFF. Written as DNA, the CDR3 is TGTGCCACCAGCAGCCGGAGGGTCATGAACACTGAAGCTTTCTTT.

The gene calls are TRBV19 and TRBJ2-2, with D unclear. Deletions cut 8 bases from V and 3 bases from J, with 4 bases between. Looked up from germline, CDR1 is LNHDA and CDR2 is SQIVND (reference sequence). The CDR3 has 11 amino acids. In nucleotides, the CDR3 is TGTGCCAGTTCCTACACCGGGGAGCTGTTTTTT. It yields the protein CASSYTGELFF.

This clone was observed a handful of times. The chain uses TRBV7-9 and TRBJ2-2; 12 nucleotides match TRBD2. CDR3 size: 15 residues. Germline V lookup: CDR1 SEHNR, CDR2 FQNEAQ (reference sequence). Trimming at V came to 4 bases and at J to 5 bases, leaving 2 bases not matched to a gene. Here the CDR3 DNA reads TGTGCCAGCAGCTCCGGGACTAGCGGGACCGGGGAGCTGTTTTTT. Protein product: CASSSGTSGTGELFF.

The chain has TRBV5-1 and TRBJ1-1; 8 bases are a match to TRBD1. V gave up 0 bases and J gave up 4 bases; unmatched junction bases: 8. The germline CDR1 and CDR2 sequences are SGHRS and YFSETQ. This CDR3 contains 16 residues. CDR3 sequence: CASSLVGQGVGTEAFF. In DNA, the CDR3 is TGCGCCAGCAGCTTGGTAGGACAGGGCGTTGGCACTGAAGCTTTCTTT.

This clone was observed a few times. The chain couples TRBV6-1 to TRBJ1-2; D possibly corresponds to TRBD1 (6 bases). Per the germline V gene, CDR1 is MNHNS and CDR2 is SASEGT. With 10 bases removed from V and 1 base from J, the gap between germline ends came to 13 bases. The CDR3 is 13 residues long. Written as DNA, the CDR3 is TGTGCCACGAAGTACAGGGTTAACTATGGCTACACCTTC. Protein: CATKYRVNYGYTF.

Only a few counts were recorded for this clone. The rearrangement uses TRBV27 and TRBJ1-2; 8 nucleotides align to TRBD1. Germline V CDR1 and CDR2: MNHEY, SMNVEV (reference sequence). This CDR3 spans 14 amino acids. The junction had 5 bases not matched to a gene; V was cut back by 6 bases and J by 2 bases. The CDR3, as DNA: TGTGCCAGCAGACCGGGACAGGTAAACTATGGCTACACCTTC. It encodes CASRPGQVNYGYTF.

The rearrangement uses TRBV4-3 and TRBJ2-7; 11 bases match TRBD1. Looked up from germline, CDR1 is LGHNA and CDR2 is YSLEER. CDR3 length: 21 residues. Unmatched junction bases numbered 16, after V lost 0 bases and J lost 0 bases. CDR3 sequence reads: CASSQDLAGTGGIRSSYEQYF. DNA of the CDR3: TGCGCCAGCAGCCAAGATCTGGCCGGGACAGGGGGTATTAGAAGCTCCTACGAGCAGTACTTC.

This clone was found a few times. This chain connects TRBV4-2 to TRBJ2-7; 8 nucleotides line up with TRBD2. V was clipped by 0 bases and J by 3 bases; unmatched bases: 4. The germline gives CDR1 LGHNA, CDR2 YNFKEQ. The length of the CDR3 is 15 residues. The CDR3 region is CASSQDLAGLYEQYF. The CDR3, as DNA: TGTGCCAGCAGCCAAGACCTAGCGGGTCTCTACGAGCAGTACTTC.

The V and J genes are TRBV6-6 and TRBJ2-7, with a tentative D call TRBD2 (5 bases). CDR1 and CDR2 from the germline V gene are MNHNY and SVGAGI (reference sequence). CDR3 length: 11 amino acids. V lost 6 bases, J lost 6 bases, and 9 bases lay in between. CDR3 protein: CASRTMGEQYF. The CDR3 DNA is TGTGCCAGCAGGACTATGGGCGAGCAGTACTTC.

The J gene is TRBJ1-2, the V gene TRBV6-1; no clear D gene. Germline-derived CDR1 and CDR2 are MNHNS and SASEGT. V lost 7 bases, J lost 4 bases, and 13 bases lay in between. The CDR3 sequence is 13 residues long. The CDR3 DNA sequence: TGTGCCAGCACTCGGTCCGGTAGCTATGGCTACACCTTC. Translation gives CASTRSGSYGYTF.

This clone has only a few counts. This chain connects TRBV9 to TRBJ2-5, with a tentative D call TRBD2 (5 bases). Germline CDR1 reads SGDLS; CDR2 reads YYNGEE. Trimming stripped 0 bases from V and 7 bases from J, with 10 bases between. This CDR3 comprises 13 residues. In nucleotides, the CDR3 is TGTGCCAGCAGCGTAGGAGGAGGAGGGACCCAGTACTTC. It specifies CASSVGGGGTQYF.

V is TRBV28 and J is TRBJ2-7; TRBD2 aligns across 7 bases. The CDR3 covers 15 residues. The ends lost 1 base at V and 0 bases at J; junction bases unmatched: 3. Germline CDR1 reads MDHEN; CDR2 reads SYDVKM. The CDR3 spells CASSLFASGSYEQYF. In DNA form, the CDR3 reads TGTGCCAGCAGTTTATTCGCTAGCGGCTCCTACGAGCAGTACTTC.

Only a few counts were recorded for this clone. V is TRBV19 and J is TRBJ2-5, with TRBD1 matching over 9 bases. The CDR3 spans 12 residues. Unmatched junction bases numbered 5, after V lost 10 bases and J lost 5 bases. Looked up from germline, CDR1 is LNHDA and CDR2 is SQIVND (reference sequence). DNA of the CDR3: TGTGCCACGGGGACAGGGAGGGAGACCCAGTACTTC. Its translation: CATGTGRETQYF.

The V call is TRBV7-9, the J call TRBJ2-3, with 7 bases matching TRBD2. The germline gives CDR1 SEHNR, CDR2 FQNEAQ (reference sequence). This CDR3 contains 16 residues. The V gene end was trimmed by 1 base and the J gene end by 3 bases; junction bases not matched to a gene: 7. CDR3 amino acids: CASSLGRDYQTDTQYF. The CDR3 DNA follows: TGTGCCAGCAGCTTAGGCCGGGACTACCAGACAGATACGCAGTATTTT.

The genes are TRBV5-5 and TRBJ1-5, with D maybe TRBD1 (6 bases). The CDR3 contains 16 residues. Looked up from germline, CDR1 is SGHKS and CDR2 is YYEKEE (reference sequence). Trimming shortened V by 2 bases and J by 2 bases, and 14 bases separated the two germline ends. The CDR3 DNA follows: TGTGCCAGCAGCTTTTATAGGGGGGGAGGCAATCAGCCCCAGCATTTT. It yields the protein CASSFYRGGGNQPQHF.

The chain joins TRBV28 to TRBJ2-3, with 10 bases matching TRBD2. The germline gives CDR1 MDHEN, CDR2 SYDVKM. The CDR3 extends over 15 amino acids. V was pared by 6 bases and J by 7 bases, with 10 bases of the junction left unmatched. The CDR3 bases are TGTGCCAGCAGCCCAGAGGCTAGCGGGGGCTATACGCAGTATTTT. Encoded protein: CASSPEASGGYTQYF.

This clone was observed a handful of times. The chain uses TRBV11-2 and TRBJ2-5, with a possible D match to TRBD1 (6 bases). V was shortened by 1 base and J by 4 bases, with 7 bases between the two germline ends. Germline V gene data show CDR1 as SGHAT and CDR2 as FQNNGV. CDR3 length: 13 amino acids. The CDR3: CASSLGRGETQYF. The CDR3 DNA is TGTGCCAGCAGCTTAGGCAGGGGAGAGACCCAGTACTTC.

The V and J genes are TRBV6-5 and TRBJ1-2; D might be TRBD1 (6 bases). Germline assignment: CDR1 MNHEY and CDR2 SVGAGI. V was trimmed by 2 bases and J by 2 bases, leaving 15 bases between them. The CDR3 is 16 residues long. CDR3 amino acids: CASSYDTGHLNYGYTF. CDR3 in DNA: TGTGCCAGCAGTTACGACACGGGACACTTAAACTATGGCTACACCTTC.